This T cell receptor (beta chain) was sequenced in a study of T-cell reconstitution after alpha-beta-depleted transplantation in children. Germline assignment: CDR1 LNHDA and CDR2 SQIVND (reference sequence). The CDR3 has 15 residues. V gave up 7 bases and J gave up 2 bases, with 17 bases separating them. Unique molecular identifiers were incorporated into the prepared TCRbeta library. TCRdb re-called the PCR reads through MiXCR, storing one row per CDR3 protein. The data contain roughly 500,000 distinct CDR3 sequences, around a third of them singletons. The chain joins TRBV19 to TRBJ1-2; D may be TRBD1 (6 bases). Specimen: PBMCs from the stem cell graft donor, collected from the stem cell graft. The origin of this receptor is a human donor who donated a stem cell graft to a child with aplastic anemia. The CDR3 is CASTGMGQGNYGYTF. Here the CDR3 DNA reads TGTGCCAGTACTGGGATGGGACAAGGCAACTATGGCTACACCTTC.